One and the same sample provided the 19 T cell receptor beta chains below, sequenced in a study of tumor-infiltrating lymphocytes in primary liver carcinoma. Each 20-30 mg portion of unsorted bulk tissue served as the source for co-extraction of RNA and DNA. TCR beta cDNA was reverse-transcribed from roughly 520 ng of total RNA. The reaction used a constant-region primer and ProtoScript II reverse transcriptase. Slightly modified ARM-PCR served as the procedure for the TCR beta libraries. These libraries came from three rounds of nested multiplex PCR. TRBV1-TRBV30 forward primers and a C-beta reverse primer were used in the first two PCR rounds, which each ran for 10 cycles. Each CDR3 protein gets one entry after TCRdb re-called the multiplex PCR reads with MiXCR. The table shows about 54,000 distinct CDR3 sequences, with around three quarters occurring only once. Sequences were obtained from liver tumor tissue from sampling region 2. The subset: tumor region T2, inferior pole. The receptors come from a middle-aged man with primary liver carcinoma and hepatitis B virus infection.

Regarding this clonotype: The junction shows a germline mismatch at one end, possibly a read error. The chain employs TRBV9 and TRBJ2-3; 8 nucleotides agree with TRBD2. CDR1 SGDLS and CDR2 YYNGEE come from the germline V gene. The CDR3 runs to 16 residues. The CDR3 nucleotides are TGTGCCAGCTGCGTAGCGTCGGGAGGGCAGGGAGATACGCAGTATTTT. Protein sequence: CASCVASGGQGDTQYF.

To note about this clonotype: Since the CDR3 does not end with the conserved phenylalanine or tryptophan, this likely comes from a read error. The rearrangement uses TRBV11-1 and TRBJ2-7; D gene uncertain. The germline gives CDR1 SGHAT, CDR2 FQDESV (reference sequence). This CDR3 region has 15 residues. DNA for the CDR3: TGTGCCAGCAGATTAGAGGCGATCGTGTCCTACGAGCAGTACTAC. This gives the protein CASRLEAIVSYEQYY.

In regard to this clonotype: The junction departs from germline at one end; a sequencing error may be responsible. This chain uses TRBV28 with TRBJ2-7, with 7 nucleotides matching TRBD1. The CDR3 extends over 14 amino acids. Germline loops: CDR1 MDHEN, CDR2 SYDVKM. This CDR3 reads CVSTNGAGGYEQYF. The CDR3 coding sequence is TGTGTCAGCACCAATGGGGCAGGGGGTTACGAGCAGTACTTC.

A word on this clonotype: Without the conserved terminal phenylalanine or tryptophan, this CDR3 likely stems from a read error. The chain recombines TRBV25-1 with TRBJ2-6; unclear D gene. The CDR3 consists of 15 residues. Trimming removed 3 bases from V and 0 bases from J, with 6 bases in between. Germline V gene data show CDR1 as MGHDK and CDR2 as SYGVNS. In DNA form, the CDR3 reads TGTGCCAGCAGTGACCACCACTCTGGGGCCAACGTCCTGACTATC. It yields the protein CASSDHHSGANVLTI.

For this clonotype: This may arise from a read error, as a much more abundant clone is one base away. The chain is built from TRBV28 and TRBJ1-2, with D maybe TRBD1 (6 bases). CDR3 length: 18 amino acids. V lost 6 bases to trimming and J lost 5 bases, with 28 bases between them. The germline CDR1 and CDR2 sequences are MDHEN and SYDVKM. The chain's CDR3 is CASSRRNSAGTWDYGYTF. CDR3 nucleotide sequence: TGTGCCAGCAGCCGACGCAACAGCGCGGGGACATGGGATTATGGCTACACCTTC.

Remarks on this clonotype: At one end, the junction sequence differs from germline, possibly due to a read error. The chain combines TRBV6-1 with TRBJ1-5; a weak D match, TRBD1 (5 bases). This CDR3 contains 15 residues. CDR1 MNHNS and CDR2 SASEGT come from the germline V gene. The CDR3 DNA reads as TGTGCCACCCTCTCTCAGGGAGTCAGCAATCAACCCCAGCATTTT. Translated, it gives CATLSQGVSNQPQHF.

Concerning this clonotype: A read error may account for a junction end that differs from germline. The chain has TRBV12-3 or TRBV12-4 and TRBJ2-2; perhaps TRBD2 as D (5 bases). The CDR3 runs to 16 residues. The CDR3 DNA reads TGTGCCAGCAGTCCAAGACCAGCGGAGAACACAGGGGAGCTGTTTTTT. Protein: CASSPRPAENTGELFF.

This clonotype occurred many times. V gene TRBV28 combines with J gene TRBJ1-1; TRBD1 matches 8 bases. V was pared by 4 bases and J by 4 bases, with 5 bases of the junction left unmatched. This CDR3 is built from 14 residues. In germline, CDR1 is MDHEN, CDR2 SYDVKM. In DNA, the CDR3 is TGTGCCAGCAGTTCCCCGACAGGGGCCACTGAAGCTTTCTTT. Protein: CASSSPTGATEAFF.

About this clonotype: The junction and the germline gene differ at one end; a read error may be behind it. The chain links TRBV12-3 or TRBV12-4 to TRBJ2-7; perhaps TRBD2 as D (7 bases). The CDR3 sequence is 14 residues long. The CDR3 region is CASSLEGGLYEQYF. The CDR3, as DNA: TGTGCTAGCAGTTTAGAGGGGGGGCTCTACGAGCAGTACTTC.

V is TRBV6-1 and J is TRBJ2-5, with D perhaps being TRBD1 or TRBD2 (5 bases each). The V gene's germline CDR1 is MNHNS and CDR2 SASEGT. V dropped 5 bases and J dropped 0 bases, with 13 bases sitting between them. The CDR3 is 15 amino acids. The CDR3 here is CASSMGRVNQETQYF. The CDR3 DNA follows: TGTGCCAGCAGTATGGGACGGGTTAACCAAGAGACCCAGTACTTC.

With respect to this clonotype: This CDR3 fails to terminate in the conserved phenylalanine or tryptophan, so it likely reflects a read error. The J gene is TRBJ2-7, the V gene TRBV6-1; D might be TRBD2 (5 bases). The CDR3 is 15 amino acids. With 4 bases removed from V and 5 bases from J, the gap between germline ends came to 18 bases. The germline V gene has CDR1 MNHNS and CDR2 SASEGT. Here the CDR3 DNA reads TGTGCCAGCAGTGTAATGGCACATCGGGGTGACGAGCAGTACCTC. It yields the protein CASSVMAHRGDEQYL.

V is TRBV6-5 and J is TRBJ2-7; D might be TRBD2 (5 bases). V lost 6 bases and J 0 bases, leaving 15 bases between the germline ends. Germline V gives CDR1 MNHEY, CDR2 SVGAGI. The CDR3 length is 15 residues. The CDR3 loop is CASRMHGNLSYEQYV. The CDR3 region has the DNA TGTGCCAGCAGGATGCACGGGAACCTCTCCTACGAGCAGTACGTC.

The chain recombines TRBV6-6 with TRBJ2-1; TRBD2 matches at 8 bases. CDR3 length: 17 residues. Per germline, CDR1 MNHNY and CDR2 SVGAGI (reference sequence). The CDR3 sequence: CGNSYGGARALTNEQFF. In DNA form, the CDR3 reads TGTGGCAACAGTTACGGGGGGGCCAGGGCTTTGACGAATGAGCAGTTCTTC.

A note on this clonotype: Germline is not matched at one junction end, which may reflect a read error. The chain combines TRBV11-2 with TRBJ2-1; 8 bases map to TRBD2. This CDR3 has 16 residues. Germline CDR1 is SGHAT and CDR2 is FQNNGV. Written as DNA, the CDR3 is TGTGCCAGCAACTTAGGGCTAGCGGGTGACCACGATGAGCAGTTCTTC. As protein: CASNLGLAGDHDEQFF. Supplemented by reference TRBV11-2 and TRBJ2-1, the full variable domain reads EAGVAQSPRYKIIEKRQSVAFWCNPISGHATLYWYQQILGQGPKLLIQFQNNGVVDDSQLPKDRFSAERLKGVDSTLKIQPAKLEDSAVYLCASNLGLAGDHDEQFFGPGTRLTVL.

In regard to this clonotype: One end of the junction fails to match germline, which may point to a read error. This chain's CDR3 is CASDRFQETQCF. The CDR3 DNA reads TGTGCCAGCGACAGATTTCAAGAGACCCAGTGCTTC. The chain recombines TRBV2 with TRBJ2-5, with D maybe TRBD1 (5 bases). This CDR3 has 12 amino acids. Per the germline V gene, CDR1 is SNHLY and CDR2 is FYNNEI.

On this clonotype: The junction departs from germline at one end; a sequencing error may be responsible. The chain recombines TRBV6-2 or TRBV6-3 with TRBJ2-7; D is ambiguous. Germline CDR1 MNHEY, CDR2 SVGEGT. CDR3 length equals 12 residues. As DNA, the CDR3 is TGTGCCAGCAGCTACAATCTGTACGAGGAGTACTTC. This sequence encodes CASSYNLYEEYF.

A note on this clonotype: One end of the junction varies from germline; a read error may be responsible. The chain links TRBV29-1 to TRBJ2-3; 8 bases are shared with TRBD2. This CDR3 has 14 residues. Germline CDR1 and CDR2: SQVTM and ANQGSEA. CDR3 protein: CSLERTSPENTQCF. Here the CDR3 DNA reads TGCAGCCTTGAACGGACTAGCCCGGAAAATACGCAGTGTTTT.

This clonotype was counted once. Lacking the conserved final phenylalanine or tryptophan, this CDR3 likely reflects a read error. V gene TRBV6-5 combines with J gene TRBJ2-7, with D possibly TRBD2 on 5 matching bases. Germline V gives CDR1 MNHEY, CDR2 SVGAGI. CDR3 length: 13 residues. The germline V and J ends were trimmed by 10 bases and 3 bases, with 16 bases remaining between them. The CDR3 nucleotides are TGTGCCAACAGCCGCGCGAGCGGCTACGAGCAGTACTCC. Translation: CANSRASGYEQYS.

This clonotype has a single count. The DNA of the CDR3 is TGTGTCGGCAGTGACGACGGCAGGGGGGCTGGCAATGAGCAGTTCTTC. Translated, it gives CVGSDDGRGAGNEQFF. The chain uses TRBV2 and TRBJ2-1, with a weak D call TRBD1 (7 bases). The CDR3 spans 16 residues. Germline loops: CDR1 SNHLY, CDR2 FYNNEI.